This note documents a single TCR beta chain sequence. The antigen remains unidentified. Through a sample-barcoded 5' primer and a J-beta primer mix, a second PCR was run for roughly 6 to 11 cycles. In TCRdb, the 5' RACE reads were re-called with MiXCR into one record per CDR3 protein. The data contain 800,000 to 900,000 distinct CDR3 sequences, about 59% of them seen just once; the ten biggest clones take up roughly 25%. This sample was taken from a study of blood T cells in healthy people across ages. Study summary: The template switching approach captured approximately one barcoded beta molecule for every two T cells. Whole-study results and caveats: Strong correlation was found linking TCR beta diversity to naive T cell percentage.

This TCR came from a man aged 25-45 years in good health. The sample taken for sequencing was blood.

This CDR3 is CASSFHRGSDGYTF. CDR3 coding DNA: TGTGCCAGCAGTTTCCACAGGGGTTCTGATGGCTACACCTTC. The rearrangement joins TRBV12-3 or TRBV12-4 to TRBJ1-2, with 7 bases lining up with TRBD1. Unmatched junction bases numbered 7, after V lost 3 bases and J lost 6 bases. The CDR3 contains 14 residues.